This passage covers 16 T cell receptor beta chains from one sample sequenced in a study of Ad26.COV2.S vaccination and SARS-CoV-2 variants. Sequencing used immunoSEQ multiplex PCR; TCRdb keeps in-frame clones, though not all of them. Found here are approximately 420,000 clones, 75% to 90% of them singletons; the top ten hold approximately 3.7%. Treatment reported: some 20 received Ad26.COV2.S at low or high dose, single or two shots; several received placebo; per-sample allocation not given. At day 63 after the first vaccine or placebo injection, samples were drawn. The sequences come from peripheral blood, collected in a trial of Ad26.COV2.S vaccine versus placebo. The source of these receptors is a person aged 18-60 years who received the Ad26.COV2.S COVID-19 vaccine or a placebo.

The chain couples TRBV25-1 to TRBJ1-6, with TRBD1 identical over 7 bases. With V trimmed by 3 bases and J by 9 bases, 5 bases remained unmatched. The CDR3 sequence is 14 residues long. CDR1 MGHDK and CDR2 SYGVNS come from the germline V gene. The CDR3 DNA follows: TGTGCCAGCAGTGAGTTTCAGGGGGTTTCACCCCTCCACTTT. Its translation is CASSEFQGVSPLHF.

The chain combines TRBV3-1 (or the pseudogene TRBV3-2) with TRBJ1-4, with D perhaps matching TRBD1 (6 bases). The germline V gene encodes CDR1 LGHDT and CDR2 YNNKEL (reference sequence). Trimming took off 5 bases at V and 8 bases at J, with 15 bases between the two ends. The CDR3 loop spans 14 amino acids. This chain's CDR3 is CASSNMTGGEKLFF. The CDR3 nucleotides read TGTGCCAGCAGCAACATGACAGGTGGAGAAAAACTGTTTTTT.

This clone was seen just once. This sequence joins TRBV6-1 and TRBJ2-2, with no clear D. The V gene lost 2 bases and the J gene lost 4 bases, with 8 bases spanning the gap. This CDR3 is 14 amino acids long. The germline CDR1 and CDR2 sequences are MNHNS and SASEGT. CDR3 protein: CASSEWETTGELFF. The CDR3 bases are TGTGCCAGCAGTGAATGGGAAACCACCGGGGAGCTGTTTTTT.

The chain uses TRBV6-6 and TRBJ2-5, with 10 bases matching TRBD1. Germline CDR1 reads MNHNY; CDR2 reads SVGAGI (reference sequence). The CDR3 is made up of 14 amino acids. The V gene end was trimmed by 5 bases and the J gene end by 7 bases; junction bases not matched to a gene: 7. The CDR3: CASSQTGGAGTQYF. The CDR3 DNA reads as TGTGCCAGCAGTCAGACAGGGGGCGCGGGGACCCAGTACTTC.

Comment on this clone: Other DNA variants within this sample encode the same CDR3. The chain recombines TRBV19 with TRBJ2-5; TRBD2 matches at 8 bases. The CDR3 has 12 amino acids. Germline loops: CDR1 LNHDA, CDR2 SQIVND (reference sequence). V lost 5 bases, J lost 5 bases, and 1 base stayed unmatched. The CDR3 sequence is CASSRGGETQYF. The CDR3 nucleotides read TGTGCCAGTAGTCGGGGGGGGGAGACCCAGTACTTC. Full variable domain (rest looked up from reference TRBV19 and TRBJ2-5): DGGITQSPKYLFRKEGQNVTLSCEQNLNHDAMYWYRQDPGQGLRLIYYSQIVNDFQKGDIAEGYSVSREKKESFPLTVTSAQKNPTAFYLCASSRGGETQYFGPGTRLLVL.

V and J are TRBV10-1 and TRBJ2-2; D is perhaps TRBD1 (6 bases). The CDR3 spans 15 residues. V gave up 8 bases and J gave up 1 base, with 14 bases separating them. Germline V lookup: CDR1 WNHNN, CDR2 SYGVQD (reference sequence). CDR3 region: CASHTRDKNTGELFF. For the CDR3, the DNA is TGCGCCAGCCACACCCGGGACAAGAACACCGGGGAGCTGTTTTTT.

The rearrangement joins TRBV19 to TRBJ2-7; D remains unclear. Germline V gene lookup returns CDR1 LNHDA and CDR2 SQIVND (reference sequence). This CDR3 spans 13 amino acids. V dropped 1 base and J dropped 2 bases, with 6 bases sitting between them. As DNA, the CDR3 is TGTGCCAGTAGTATAGCTGTCCCCTACGAGCAGTACTTC. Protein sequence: CASSIAVPYEQYF.

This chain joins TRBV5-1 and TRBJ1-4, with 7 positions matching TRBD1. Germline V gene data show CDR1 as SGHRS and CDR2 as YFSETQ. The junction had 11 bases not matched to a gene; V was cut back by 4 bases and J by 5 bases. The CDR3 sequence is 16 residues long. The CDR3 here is CASSLGTAKNNEKLFF. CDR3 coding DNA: TGCGCCAGCAGCCTAGGGACAGCCAAGAACAATGAAAAACTGTTTTTT.

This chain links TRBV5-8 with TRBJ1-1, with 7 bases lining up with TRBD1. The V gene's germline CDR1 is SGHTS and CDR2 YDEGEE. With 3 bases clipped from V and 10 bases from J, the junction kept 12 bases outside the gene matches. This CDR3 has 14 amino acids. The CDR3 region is CASSSPDRRFGAFF. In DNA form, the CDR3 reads TGTGCCAGCAGCTCCCCGGACAGGAGGTTTGGAGCTTTCTTT.

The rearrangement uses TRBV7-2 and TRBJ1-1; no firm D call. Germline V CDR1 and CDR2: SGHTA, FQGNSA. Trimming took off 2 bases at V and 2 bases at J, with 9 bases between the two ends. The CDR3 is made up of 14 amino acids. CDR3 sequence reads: CASSLSISNTEAFF. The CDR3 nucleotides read TGTGCCAGCAGCTTATCTATCAGCAACACTGAAGCTTTCTTT.

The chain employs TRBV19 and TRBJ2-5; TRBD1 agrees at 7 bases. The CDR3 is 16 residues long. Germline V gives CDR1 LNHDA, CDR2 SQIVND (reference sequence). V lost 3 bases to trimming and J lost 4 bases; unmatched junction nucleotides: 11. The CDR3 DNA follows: TGTGCCAGTAGTATCTCTCCAGAGGGGGCACGAGAGACCCAGTACTTC. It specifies CASSISPEGARETQYF. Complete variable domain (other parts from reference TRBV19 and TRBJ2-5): DGGITQSPKYLFRKEGQNVTLSCEQNLNHDAMYWYRQDPGQGLRLIYYSQIVNDFQKGDIAEGYSVSREKKESFPLTVTSAQKNPTAFYLCASSISPEGARETQYFGPGTRLLVL.

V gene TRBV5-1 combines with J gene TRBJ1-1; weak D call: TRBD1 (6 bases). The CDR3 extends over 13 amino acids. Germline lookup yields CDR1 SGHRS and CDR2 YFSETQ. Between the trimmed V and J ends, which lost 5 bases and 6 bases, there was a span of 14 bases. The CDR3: CASRQGLGAEAFF. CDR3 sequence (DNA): TGCGCCAGCAGACAGGGATTAGGCGCTGAAGCTTTCTTT.

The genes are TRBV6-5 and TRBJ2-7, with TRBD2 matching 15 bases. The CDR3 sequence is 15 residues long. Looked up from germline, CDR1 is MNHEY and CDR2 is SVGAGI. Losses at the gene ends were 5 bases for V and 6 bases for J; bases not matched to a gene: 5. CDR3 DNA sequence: TGTGCCAGCAGTCGGACTAGCGGGGGGGCAGGCGAGCAGTACTTC. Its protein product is CASSRTSGGAGEQYF.

CDR3: CASSIDPETPDAGYTF. CDR3 nucleotide sequence: TGTGCCAGTAGTATAGATCCGGAGACACCAGACGCAGGCTACACCTTC. V is TRBV19 and J is TRBJ1-2; no firm D call. Trimming stripped 0 bases from V and 8 bases from J, with 19 bases between. Germline CDR1 is LNHDA and CDR2 is SQIVND (reference sequence). The CDR3 loop spans 16 amino acids.

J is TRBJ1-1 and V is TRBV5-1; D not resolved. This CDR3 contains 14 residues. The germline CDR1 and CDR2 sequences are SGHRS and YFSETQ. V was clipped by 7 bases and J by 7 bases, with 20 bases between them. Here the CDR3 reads CASSPPGNMIEAFF. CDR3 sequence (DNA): TGCGCCAGCTCCCCACCGGGAAACATGATTGAAGCTTTCTTT.

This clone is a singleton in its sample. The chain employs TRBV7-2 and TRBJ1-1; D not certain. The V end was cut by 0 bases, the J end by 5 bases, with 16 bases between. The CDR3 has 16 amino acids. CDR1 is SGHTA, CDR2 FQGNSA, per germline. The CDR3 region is CASSLARLSLGTEAFF. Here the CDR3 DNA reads TGTGCCAGCAGCTTAGCCCGACTCTCCCTCGGGACTGAAGCTTTCTTT.